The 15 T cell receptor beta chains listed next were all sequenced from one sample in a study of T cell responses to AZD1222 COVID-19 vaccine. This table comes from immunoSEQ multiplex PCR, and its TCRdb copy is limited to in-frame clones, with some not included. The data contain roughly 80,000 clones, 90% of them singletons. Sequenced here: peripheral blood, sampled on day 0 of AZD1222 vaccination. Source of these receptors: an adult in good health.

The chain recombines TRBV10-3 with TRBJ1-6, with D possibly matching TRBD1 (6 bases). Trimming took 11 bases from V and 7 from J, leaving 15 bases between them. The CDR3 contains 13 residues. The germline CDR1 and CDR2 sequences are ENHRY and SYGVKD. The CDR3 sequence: CAGRTVLNSPLHF. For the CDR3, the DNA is TGTGCCGGGCGGACAGTCCTAAATTCACCCCTCCACTTT.

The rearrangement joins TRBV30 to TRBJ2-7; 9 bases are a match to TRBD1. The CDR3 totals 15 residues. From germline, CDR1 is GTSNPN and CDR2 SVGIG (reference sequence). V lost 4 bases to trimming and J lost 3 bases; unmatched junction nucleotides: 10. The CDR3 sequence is CAWTPPGQGNYEQYF. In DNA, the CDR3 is TGTGCCTGGACACCTCCGGGACAGGGTAACTACGAGCAGTACTTC.

The CDR3 is CASSPSGREDTDTQYF. For the CDR3, the DNA is TGTGCCAGCAGTCCCTCCGGGCGGGAGGACACAGATACGCAGTATTTT. The chain is built from TRBV3-1 (or the pseudogene TRBV3-2) and TRBJ2-3; 8 nucleotides line up with TRBD2. Germline V gene lookup returns CDR1 LGHDT and CDR2 YNNKEL (reference sequence). V shed 6 bases, J shed 2 bases, and the junction held 10 bases outside the gene matches. The CDR3 spans 16 residues.

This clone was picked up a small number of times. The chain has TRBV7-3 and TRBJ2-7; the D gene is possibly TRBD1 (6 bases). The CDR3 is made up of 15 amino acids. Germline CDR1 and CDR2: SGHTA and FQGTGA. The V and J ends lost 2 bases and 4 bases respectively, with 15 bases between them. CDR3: CASSLSGGRGYEQYF. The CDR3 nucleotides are TGTGCCAGCAGCTTATCGGGTGGAAGGGGGTACGAGCAGTACTTC.

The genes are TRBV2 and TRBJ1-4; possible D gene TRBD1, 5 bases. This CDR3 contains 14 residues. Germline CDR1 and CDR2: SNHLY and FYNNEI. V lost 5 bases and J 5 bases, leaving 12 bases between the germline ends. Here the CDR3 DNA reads TGTGCCAGCAGTTGGACTGGGGGGAATGAAAAACTGTTTTTT. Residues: CASSWTGGNEKLFF. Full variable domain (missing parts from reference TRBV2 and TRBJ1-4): EPEVTQTPSHQVTQMGQEVILRCVPISNHLYFYWYRQILGQKVEFLVSFYNNEISEKSEIFDDQFSVERPDGSNFTLKIRSTKLEDSAMYFCASSWTGGNEKLFFGSGTQLSVL.

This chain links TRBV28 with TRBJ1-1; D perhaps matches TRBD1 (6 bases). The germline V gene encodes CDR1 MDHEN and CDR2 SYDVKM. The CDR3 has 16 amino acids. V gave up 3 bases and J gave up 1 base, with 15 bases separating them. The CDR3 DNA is TGTGCCAGCAGTTTTACCGGGGGCTACGAGAACACTGAAGCTTTCTTT. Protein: CASSFTGGYENTEAFF.

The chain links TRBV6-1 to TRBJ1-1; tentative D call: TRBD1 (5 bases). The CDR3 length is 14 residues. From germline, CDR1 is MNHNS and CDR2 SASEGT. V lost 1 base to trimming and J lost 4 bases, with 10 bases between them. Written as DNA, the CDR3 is TGTGCCAGCAGTGAAGAGGGAAGGGGCACTGAAGCTTTCTTT. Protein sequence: CASSEEGRGTEAFF.

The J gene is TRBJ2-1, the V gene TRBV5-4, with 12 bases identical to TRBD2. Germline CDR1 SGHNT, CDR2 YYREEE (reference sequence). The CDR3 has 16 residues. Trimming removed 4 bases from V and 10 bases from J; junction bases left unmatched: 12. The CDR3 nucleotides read TGTGCCAGCAGCAGACCACTAGCGGGGGGAGCTCAGGAGCAGTTCTTC. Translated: CASSRPLAGGAQEQFF. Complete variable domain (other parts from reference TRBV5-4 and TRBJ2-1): ETGVTQSPTHLIKTRGQQVTLRCSSQSGHNTVSWYQQALGQGPQFIFQYYREEENGRGNFPPRFSGLQFPNYSSELNVNALELDDSALYLCASSRPLAGGAQEQFFGPGTRLTVL.

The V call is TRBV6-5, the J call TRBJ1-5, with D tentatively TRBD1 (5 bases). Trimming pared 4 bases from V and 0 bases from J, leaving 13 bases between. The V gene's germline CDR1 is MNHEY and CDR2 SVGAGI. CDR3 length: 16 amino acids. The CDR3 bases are TGTGCCAGCAGTTCGTATTGGGACGGTAGCAATCAGCCCCAGCATTTT. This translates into CASSSYWDGSNQPQHF.

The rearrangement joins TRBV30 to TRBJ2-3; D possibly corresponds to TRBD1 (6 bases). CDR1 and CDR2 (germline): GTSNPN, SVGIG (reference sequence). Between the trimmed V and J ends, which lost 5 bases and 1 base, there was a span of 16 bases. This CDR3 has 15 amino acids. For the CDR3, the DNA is TGTGCCTGGGAACCAGGGGACCCCGGCACAGATACGCAGTATTTT. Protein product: CAWEPGDPGTDTQYF.

CDR3 residues: CASSLNSLNEQFF. The CDR3 DNA reads as TGTGCCAGCAGCCTAAACTCGCTTAATGAGCAGTTCTTC. The rearrangement links TRBV7-3 to TRBJ2-1; no firm D call. The CDR3 contains 13 residues. Deletions cut 5 bases from V and 7 bases from J, with 12 bases between. Germline values: CDR1 SGHTA, CDR2 FQGTGA.

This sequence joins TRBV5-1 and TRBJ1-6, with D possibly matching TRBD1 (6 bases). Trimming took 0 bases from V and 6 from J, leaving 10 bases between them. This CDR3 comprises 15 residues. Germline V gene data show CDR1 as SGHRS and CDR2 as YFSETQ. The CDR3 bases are TGCGCCAGCAGCTTGGCGGCAGGGGTTAATTCACCCCTCCACTTT. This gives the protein CASSLAAGVNSPLHF.

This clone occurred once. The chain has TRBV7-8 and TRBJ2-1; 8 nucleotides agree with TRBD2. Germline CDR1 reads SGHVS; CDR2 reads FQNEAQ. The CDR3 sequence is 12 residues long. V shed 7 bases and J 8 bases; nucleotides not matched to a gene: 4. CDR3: CASIGGADEQFF. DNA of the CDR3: TGTGCCAGCATCGGGGGGGCCGATGAGCAGTTCTTC.

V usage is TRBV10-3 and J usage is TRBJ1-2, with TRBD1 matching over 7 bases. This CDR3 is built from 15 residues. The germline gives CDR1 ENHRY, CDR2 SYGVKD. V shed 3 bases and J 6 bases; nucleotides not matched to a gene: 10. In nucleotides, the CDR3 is TGTGCCATCAGTGATGGGGCCAGGGGGAACAATGGCTACACCTTC. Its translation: CAISDGARGNNGYTF.

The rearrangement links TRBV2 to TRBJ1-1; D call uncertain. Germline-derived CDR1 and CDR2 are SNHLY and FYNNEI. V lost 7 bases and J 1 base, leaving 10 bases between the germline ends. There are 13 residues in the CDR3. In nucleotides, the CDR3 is TGTGCCAGCACCGCCCATCCGAACACTGAAGCTTTCTTT. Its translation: CASTAHPNTEAFF.